Below, 19 T cell receptor beta chains from the same sample are listed, as sequenced in a study of post-analysis software for immune sequencing data. These receptors' targets are unknown. Unique molecular identifiers were carried by the TCR beta cDNA libraries. TCRdb redid the calling of the PCR reads with MiXCR, one entry per CDR3 protein. The sample lists hundreds of thousands of distinct CDR3 sequences; 39% were seen once. Study conclusions and caveats: Elevated frequency relative to controls characterized several TRBV segments in patients, TRBV5-6, TRBV5-1 and TRBV20-1 among them.

Input material: blood. Receptor source: a girl aged 2 to 10 with multiple sclerosis.

The chain couples TRBV4-1 to TRBJ2-1; D is ambiguous. CDR1 and CDR2 (germline): MGHRA, YSYEKL. CDR3 length: 12 residues. Trimming cost V 4 bases and J 7 bases, with 8 bases left between them. As DNA, the CDR3 is TGCGCCAGCAGCCCTAATCTGAATGAGCAGTTCTTC. As protein: CASSPNLNEQFF.

This clonotype was recorded a few times. The chain joins TRBV20-1 to TRBJ1-1; D is undetermined. Germline V gene sequence: CDR1 DFQATT, CDR2 SNEGSKA (reference sequence). CDR3 size: 11 residues. The ends were cut back, 6 bases at V and 5 bases at J, with 10 bases in the middle. The CDR3 DNA reads TGCAGTGCCTCGGTTGTTACTGAAGCTTTCTTT. It is translated as CSASVVTEAFF.

This clonotype has more than one count but fewer than ten. The V call is TRBV28, the J call TRBJ2-3; no firm D call. This CDR3 contains 12 residues. Trimming pared 1 base from V and 7 bases from J, leaving 6 bases between. Germline V gene lookup returns CDR1 MDHEN and CDR2 SYDVKM. CDR3 sequence (DNA): TGTGCCAGCAGTTTATTACACCATACGCAGTATTTT. Translation gives CASSLLHHTQYF. Looking up the rest from reference TRBV28 and TRBJ2-3 gives the full variable domain: DVKVTQSSRYLVKRTGEKVFLECVQDMDHENMFWYRQDPGLGLRLIYFSYDVKMKEKGDIPEGYSVSREKKERFSLILESASTNQTSMYLCASSLLHHTQYFGPGTRLTVL.

The gene calls are TRBV28 and TRBJ2-1; D is undetermined. This CDR3 is built from 13 residues. Trimming took 6 bases from V and 5 from J, leaving 11 bases between them. Germline CDR1 MDHEN, CDR2 SYDVKM. The CDR3 reads CASSLEQHNEQFF. As DNA, the CDR3 is TGTGCCAGCAGCCTTGAGCAGCACAATGAGCAGTTCTTC.

The chain couples TRBV24-1 to TRBJ2-3; 16 bases are shared with TRBD2. Unmatched junction bases numbered 9, after V lost 2 bases and J lost 2 bases. The CDR3 totals 20 residues. Germline V gene sequence: CDR1 KGHDR, CDR2 SFDVKD. The CDR3 spells CATSDSGTSGRAISTDTQYF. CDR3 DNA: TGTGCCACCAGTGATTCCGGGACTAGCGGGAGGGCCATCTCCACAGATACGCAGTATTTT.

This clonotype has a handful of counts. The rearrangement joins TRBV20-1 to TRBJ2-7; 13 positions agree with TRBD2. CDR3 length: 15 residues. V gave up 4 bases and J gave up 2 bases; unmatched junction bases: 5. From germline, CDR1 is DFQATT and CDR2 SNEGSKA (reference sequence). The CDR3: CSAKSGTSGTYEQYF. The CDR3 nucleotides read TGCAGTGCTAAATCCGGGACTAGCGGGACCTACGAGCAGTACTTC.

V usage is TRBV5-1 and J usage is TRBJ1-1; 7 nucleotides agree with TRBD1. Germline V gene lookup returns CDR1 SGHRS and CDR2 YFSETQ. CDR3 length equals 16 residues. V shed 7 bases and J 2 bases; nucleotides not matched to a gene: 14. The CDR3 DNA sequence: TGCGCCAGCGGGAAAACAGGGGAGGGGAGAAACACTGAAGCTTTCTTT. Translating it yields CASGKTGEGRNTEAFF. The variable domain in full, with the rest retrieved from reference TRBV5-1 and TRBJ1-1, is KAGVTQTPRYLIKTRGQQVTLSCSPISGHRSVSWYQQTPGQGLQFLFEYFSETQRNKGNFPGRFSGRQFSNSRSEMNVSTLELGDSALYLCASGKTGEGRNTEAFFGQGTRLTVV.

This chain joins TRBV12-3 or TRBV12-4 and TRBJ2-1; possibly TRBD1 for D (5 bases). The CDR3 covers 13 residues. The V end lost 7 bases, the J end lost 2 bases, and 9 bases lay between the germline ends. CDR3 sequence: CASNPGPYNEQFF. The CDR3 nucleotides read TGTGCCAGCAACCCAGGGCCCTACAATGAGCAGTTCTTC.

The CDR3 sequence: CASSQDSNEQFF. In DNA, the CDR3 is TGTGCCAGCAGCCAAGATAGTAATGAGCAGTTCTTC. The rearrangement uses TRBV3-1 and TRBJ2-1; D is undetermined. This CDR3 contains 12 residues. The germline V gene has CDR1 LGHDT and CDR2 YNNKEL (reference sequence). Trimming pared 0 bases from V and 7 bases from J, leaving 4 bases between.

This clonotype has more than one count but fewer than ten. CDR3 loop: CASSYGLAGTYEQYF. CDR3 bases: TGTGCCAGCAGTTACGGTCTAGCGGGGACCTACGAGCAGTACTTC. J is TRBJ2-7 and V is TRBV6-6, with 9 bases aligning to TRBD2. The germline gives CDR1 MNHNY, CDR2 SVGAGI (reference sequence). The CDR3 covers 15 residues. Unmatched junction bases numbered 4, after V lost 2 bases and J lost 2 bases.

The V and J genes are TRBV5-1 and TRBJ1-4; 8 nucleotides line up with TRBD1. This CDR3 has 15 residues. CDR1 and CDR2 (germline): SGHRS, YFSETQ. V was clipped by 4 bases and J by 2 bases; unmatched bases: 4. The CDR3 protein is CASSQTGVTNEKLFF. In DNA form, the CDR3 reads TGCGCCAGCAGCCAGACAGGGGTTACTAATGAAAAACTGTTTTTT.

This chain uses TRBV28 with TRBJ1-2; D not certain. V was shortened by 7 bases and J by 2 bases, with 17 bases between the two germline ends. The length of the CDR3 is 15 residues. Germline CDR1 and CDR2: MDHEN and SYDVKM. CDR3 amino acids: CASIGSHTINYGYTF. The CDR3 DNA reads as TGTGCCAGCATCGGATCCCATACAATCAACTATGGCTACACCTTC.

This clonotype was seen more than once but under ten times. The chain combines TRBV4-3 with TRBJ2-7; TRBD2 is a possible D gene (7 bases). CDR3 length: 17 amino acids. Trimming pared 0 bases from V and 3 bases from J, leaving 18 bases between. Germline CDR1 LGHNA, CDR2 YSLEER. CDR3 bases: TGCGCCAGCAGCCAAGATTTAGGGGGGGCAGTGATCTACGAGCAGTACTTC. Amino acids: CASSQDLGGAVIYEQYF.

The chain recombines TRBV20-1 with TRBJ2-1; 10 positions agree with TRBD2. The germline V gene has CDR1 DFQATT and CDR2 SNEGSKA (reference sequence). V lost 4 bases, J lost 7 bases, and 7 bases stayed unmatched. The CDR3 has 14 amino acids. CDR3 coding DNA: TGCAGTGCTACACTCCCGGGACTAGCGAATGAGCAGTTCTTC. Encoded protein: CSATLPGLANEQFF.

This chain uses TRBV28 with TRBJ2-1; D is perhaps TRBD1 (5 bases). CDR1 is MDHEN, CDR2 SYDVKM, per germline. The CDR3 has 13 residues. V lost 8 bases to trimming and J lost 3 bases, with 11 bases between them. CDR3 nucleotides: TGTGCCAGCCTGCTAGACAGCTACAATGAGCAGTTCTTC. Its translation is CASLLDSYNEQFF.

This clonotype was detected a few times. The chain couples TRBV28 to TRBJ2-7; D remains unclear. With 4 bases removed from V and 4 bases from J, the gap between germline ends came to 11 bases. CDR1 and CDR2 (germline): MDHEN, SYDVKM. The CDR3 is 13 amino acids. The CDR3 spells CASSSGFGYEQYF. CDR3 bases: TGTGCCAGCAGTTCAGGATTCGGATACGAGCAGTACTTC.

The gene calls are TRBV29-1 and TRBJ1-2; D is unresolved. Germline-derived CDR1 and CDR2 are SQVTM and ANQGSEA. CDR3 length equals 11 residues. Trimming cost V 4 bases and J 8 bases, with 11 bases left between them. CDR3 region: CSVVVLSGYTF. The DNA of the CDR3 is TGCAGCGTTGTGGTTCTGTCAGGCTACACCTTC.

This chain links TRBV7-2 with TRBJ2-4; TRBD2 matches 8 bases. The J call may not be correct, given that the DNA end is closer to TRBJ2-7. This CDR3 is built from 16 residues. CDR1 is SGHTA, CDR2 FQGNSA, per germline. CDR3 nucleotides: TGTGCCAGCAGCTTAGATCAGGGGACTAGTTTATACGAGCAGTACTTC. Translated, it gives CASSLDQGTSLYEQYF.

This clonotype was observed a handful of times. The rearrangement links TRBV9 to TRBJ1-1, with D perhaps matching TRBD1 (5 bases). CDR3 length equals 13 residues. Germline values: CDR1 SGDLS, CDR2 YYNGEE. Deletions cut 3 bases from V and 7 bases from J, with 13 bases between. The CDR3 region has the DNA TGTGCCAGCAGCGCAGACAGCGGGCATGAAGCTTTCTTT. This encodes CASSADSGHEAFF.